The TCR beta chain described here comes from a study of metastatic and nonmetastatic thyroid tumors. TCRdb reanalyzed the PCR reads via MiXCR. Of about 20,000 clones in the sample, approximately 25% were seen once. Nobody among the patients had been given any treatment before thyroid surgery. Germline CDR1 reads SGHRS; CDR2 reads YFSETQ. The length of the CDR3 is 17 residues. Trimming left V 1 base short and J 5 bases short, with 21 bases between. Specimen: tumor tissue. The chain is built from TRBV5-1 and TRBJ2-5; D is perhaps TRBD1 (6 bases). This receptor was identified in a female donor with papillary thyroid cancer or a benign thyroid nodule (not recorded which). Some clones in this sample may be carry-over from other donors' samples. CDR3 in DNA: TGCGCCAGCAGCTTGTCGCGTATATCAGGGGAGTCCGAGACCCAGTACTTC. This gives the protein CASSLSRISGESETQYF.